A single sample gave rise to the 6 T cell receptor beta chains below, sequenced in a study of blood T cells in healthy people across ages. A second PCR of 7 to 11 cycles used a sample-barcoded 5' primer and a J-beta primer mix. In TCRdb, the 5' RACE reads were re-called with MiXCR into one record per CDR3 protein. Of roughly 800,000 distinct CDR3 sequences listed, about three fifths are singletons. The sample comprised blood. The receptors derive from a man between 25 and 39 years old in good health.

J is TRBJ2-3 and V is TRBV9, with D hard to call. The CDR3 sequence is 16 residues long. The ends were cut back, 0 bases at V and 2 bases at J, with 13 bases in the middle. From germline, CDR1 is SGDLS and CDR2 YYNGEE. CDR3 nucleotide sequence: TGTGCCAGCAGCGTAGTACCCCAAACCTTCACAGATACGCAGTATTTT. This encodes CASSVVPQTFTDTQYF.

The chain couples TRBV20-1 to TRBJ2-7; 11 bases line up with TRBD2. The trim removed 6 bases at V and 3 bases at J, leaving 4 bases unmatched. This CDR3 is 13 amino acids long. Germline loops: CDR1 DFQATT, CDR2 SNEGSKA (reference sequence). Here the CDR3 reads CSAFTSGGYEQYF. CDR3 nucleotides: TGCAGTGCCTTCACTAGCGGGGGCTACGAGCAGTACTTC.

The chain couples TRBV11-2 to TRBJ2-3, with 13 bases lining up with TRBD2. This CDR3 spans 18 amino acids. J was trimmed by 5 bases and V by 0 bases; bases with no gene match: 8. Germline-derived CDR1 and CDR2 are SGHAT and FQNNGV. In nucleotides, the CDR3 is TGTGCCAGCAGCTTAGATCGTCGACTAGCGGGGGGTAAAGATACGCAGTATTTT. Its protein is CASSLDRRLAGGKDTQYF.

The chain carries TRBV7-9 and TRBJ2-3; no clear D. The CDR3 covers 14 residues. Looked up from germline, CDR1 is SEHNR and CDR2 is FQNEAQ (reference sequence). V was clipped by 8 bases and J by 8 bases, with 20 bases between them. CDR3 sequence: CASRPDGAKGTQYF. The CDR3, as DNA: TGTGCCAGCCGCCCGGACGGCGCGAAGGGTACGCAGTATTTT.

V usage is TRBV7-2 and J usage is TRBJ2-7, with D possibly being TRBD2 (6 bases). V was trimmed by 6 bases and J by 6 bases, leaving 15 bases between them. The germline gives CDR1 SGHTA, CDR2 FQGNSA. The CDR3 spans 13 residues. The CDR3 nucleotides read TGTGCCAGCAGTCGGGACTCCCCATCCGAGCAGTACTTC. Protein sequence: CASSRDSPSEQYF.

The chain employs TRBV20-1 and TRBJ1-2, with 7 bases that match TRBD1. The germline gives CDR1 DFQATT, CDR2 SNEGSKA (reference sequence). The CDR3 extends over 14 amino acids. J gave up 5 bases and V 6 bases, and 12 bases lay outside the gene matches. CDR3 bases: TGCAGTGCCGAAGAGGAGGGGGCAGGGTATGGCTACACCTTC. It is translated as CSAEEEGAGYGYTF.